The 18 T cell receptor beta chains presented below share a single source sample, sequenced in a study of blood T cells in healthy people across ages. It was with a sample-barcoded 5' primer and a J-beta primer mix that a second PCR of roughly 7 to 12 cycles was run. MiXCR, run by TCRdb on the 5' RACE reads, gives a single entry per CDR3 protein. Of about 640,000 distinct CDR3 sequences listed, about 30% were seen once; the top ten hold more than 15%. Sequenced material: blood. The receptors originated from a woman aged 80 or over in good health.

This clonotype was found many times. The V and J genes are TRBV20-1 and TRBJ2-5, with 7 bases lining up with TRBD1. The V gene end was trimmed by 0 bases and the J gene end by 0 bases; junction bases not matched to a gene: 4. The CDR3 extends over 15 amino acids. The V gene's germline CDR1 is DFQATT and CDR2 SNEGSKA (reference sequence). CDR3 amino acids: CSARDRQGYQETQYF. Here the CDR3 DNA reads TGCAGTGCTAGAGATCGACAGGGATACCAAGAGACCCAGTACTTC.

This clonotype was observed at least ten times. The CDR3 coding sequence is TGTGCCAGCAGTTTATATAGGGCAGGGGACCACCGGGCGAATGAGCAGTTCTTC. Translated: CASSLYRAGDHRANEQFF. The chain is built from TRBV28 and TRBJ2-1; D might be TRBD1 (6 bases). Germline V gene sequence: CDR1 MDHEN, CDR2 SYDVKM. V lost 1 base and J 7 bases, leaving 23 bases between the germline ends. There are 18 residues in the CDR3.

Ten or more counts support this clonotype. J is TRBJ2-5 and V is TRBV30, with TRBD2 matching 8 bases. This CDR3 spans 13 amino acids. CDR1 is GTSNPN, CDR2 SVGIG, per germline (reference sequence). V trimming: 1 base; J trimming: 5 bases; junction bases outside the gene matches: 3. The CDR3 DNA is TGTGCCTGGAGTGGGACGGGAGGGGAGACCCAGTACTTC. Residues: CAWSGTGGETQYF.

This clonotype was counted ten times or more. The J gene is TRBJ1-5, the V gene TRBV12-3 or TRBV12-4; 7 bases are a match to TRBD1. The CDR3 spans 14 residues. The J segment lost 5 bases and the V segment lost 1 base, leaving 2 bases of the junction unmatched. The CDR3 loop reads CASSLGRGDQPQHF. The CDR3 coding sequence is TGTGCCAGCAGTTTAGGCAGGGGGGATCAGCCCCAGCATTTT.

In this sample, this clonotype turned up many times. This sequence joins TRBV7-2 and TRBJ2-5; D gene uncertain. With 1 base removed from V and 4 bases from J, the gap between germline ends came to 7 bases. The germline CDR1 and CDR2 sequences are SGHTA and FQGNSA. There are 13 residues in the CDR3. The CDR3 here is CASSLEFRETQYF. The CDR3 bases are TGTGCCAGCAGCTTAGAGTTCCGAGAGACCCAGTACTTC.

This chain links TRBV5-1 with TRBJ2-4; no clear D. Germline CDR1 reads SGHRS; CDR2 reads YFSETQ. V was shortened by 2 bases and J by 13 bases, with 10 bases between the two germline ends. The CDR3 loop spans 11 amino acids. In nucleotides, the CDR3 is TGCGCCAGCAGCTTCCATGGTACCCAGTACTTC. It is translated as CASSFHGTQYF.

CDR3 DNA sequence: TGTGCCAGCAGTTTACGAGCAGGGCAAACTGAAGCTTTCTTT. This codes for CASSLRAGQTEAFF. V is TRBV27 and J is TRBJ1-1; weak D call: TRBD1 (5 bases). Germline values: CDR1 MNHEY, CDR2 SMNVEV (reference sequence). V was pared by 2 bases and J by 5 bases, with 12 bases between. The CDR3 has 14 residues.

In regard to this clonotype: Sequence at one end of the junction differs from germline and may be a read error. This chain links TRBV4-1 with TRBJ2-2; possibly TRBD2 for D (5 bases). CDR3 size: 19 residues. Germline V gene sequence: CDR1 MGHRA, CDR2 YSYEKL. This CDR3 reads CASSQDLALLFANTGERFF. The CDR3 DNA sequence: TGCGCCAGCAGCCAAGATCTGGCCCTCCTTTTCGCGAACACCGGGGAGCGGTTTTTT.

Worth noting for this clonotype: A read error may explain this, as a much larger clone is one base away. The V gene is TRBV6-2 or TRBV6-3, the J gene TRBJ2-1; 13 positions match TRBD2. CDR1 MNHEY and CDR2 SVGEGT come from the germline V gene. There are 15 residues in the CDR3. The CDR3 region is CASSLGLAGANGQFF. For the CDR3, the DNA is TGTGCCAGCAGTCTAGGACTAGCGGGGGCCAATGGGCAGTTCTTC.

This clonotype was detected a few times. The genes are TRBV30 and TRBJ1-1; 8 bases match TRBD1. The germline V gene encodes CDR1 GTSNPN and CDR2 SVGIG (reference sequence). The CDR3 has 14 amino acids. After removal of 0 bases from V and 7 bases from J, the junction contained 7 bases not matched to a gene. The CDR3 sequence: CAWSVSGGIIEAFF. CDR3 bases: TGTGCCTGGAGTGTTTCAGGGGGCATTATTGAAGCTTTCTTT.

Turning to this clonotype: A much larger clone lies a single base off, so this may be a read error. V is TRBV20-1 and J is TRBJ2-2; 13 nucleotides agree with TRBD2. The V gene end was trimmed by 0 bases and the J gene end by 9 bases; junction bases not matched to a gene: 7. Germline V CDR1 and CDR2: DFQATT, SNEGSKA (reference sequence). CDR3 length: 16 amino acids. The CDR3 protein is CSARDWTSGGARELFF. The CDR3 DNA reads TGCAGTGCTAGAGATTGGACTAGCGGGGGTGCCAGGGAGCTGTTTTTT.

This clonotype was recorded a few times. A read error may be the cause here, since a much bigger clone is one base away. The chain joins TRBV20-1 to TRBJ2-5; unclear D gene. This CDR3 is built from 11 residues. CDR1 DFQATT and CDR2 SNEGSKA come from the germline V gene (reference sequence). CDR3: CRARDYETQYF. The CDR3 DNA reads TGCAGGGCTAGAGATTACGAGACCCAGTACTTC.

V gene TRBV5-1 combines with J gene TRBJ2-5, with 15 bases aligning to TRBD2. Germline values: CDR1 SGHRS, CDR2 YFSETQ. Losses at the gene ends were 3 bases for V and 1 base for J; bases not matched to a gene: 7. The CDR3 runs 18 residues. The CDR3 coding sequence is TGCGCCAGCAGCTCGGGACTAGCGGGAGGAACGCGCCAAGAGACCCAGTACTTC. This gives the protein CASSSGLAGGTRQETQYF.

This clonotype appeared many times. The chain uses TRBV13 and TRBJ2-7; the D is unclear. V gave up 1 base and J gave up 1 base, with 11 bases separating them. From germline, CDR1 is PRHDT and CDR2 FYEKMQ (reference sequence). The CDR3 contains 15 residues. DNA for the CDR3: TGTGCCAGCAGCTTAGAAGGATCTGGGTCCTACGAGCAGTACTTC. This translates into CASSLEGSGSYEQYF.

This clonotype was seen only a few times. The chain carries TRBV7-8 and TRBJ1-2; D may be TRBD1 (5 bases). CDR3 length equals 16 residues. Germline CDR1 is SGHVS and CDR2 is FQNEAQ. V was shortened by 1 base and J by 2 bases, with 14 bases between the two germline ends. In nucleotides, the CDR3 is TGTGCCAGCAGCTTAGTCGCAGGGCGCACGAACTATGGCTACACCTTC. It is translated as CASSLVAGRTNYGYTF. Complete variable domain (other parts from reference TRBV7-8 and TRBJ1-2): GAGVSQSPRYKVAKRGQDVALRCDPISGHVSLFWYQQALGQGPEFLTYFQNEAQLDKSGLPSDRFFAERPEGSVSTLKIQRTQQEDSAVYLCASSLVAGRTNYGYTFGSGTRLTVV.

This clonotype was counted only a few times. This chain joins TRBV29-1 and TRBJ2-3; 7 bases are a match to TRBD2. Per the germline V gene, CDR1 is SQVTM and CDR2 is ANQGSEA. There are 13 residues in the CDR3. The trim removed 3 bases at V and 3 bases at J, leaving 3 bases unmatched. The CDR3 nucleotides read TGCAGCGTTGAGCTCGGGGGGACAGATACGCAGTATTTT. Its translation: CSVELGGTDTQYF.

This clonotype was recorded at least ten times. The V gene is TRBV10-3, the J gene TRBJ1-4; the match to TRBD1 covers 7 bases. The J segment lost 8 bases and the V segment lost 2 bases, leaving 8 bases of the junction unmatched. CDR3 length: 15 amino acids. The germline V gene encodes CDR1 ENHRY and CDR2 SYGVKD. This chain's CDR3 is CAISETTGSKEKLFF. The CDR3 DNA reads TGTGCCATCAGTGAGACGACAGGGAGTAAAGAAAAACTGTTTTTT.

V is TRBV3-1 and J is TRBJ2-5; D is undetermined. Judging by the DNA end, TRBJ2-7 fits better; the J call may be wrong. This CDR3 is built from 15 residues. CDR1 and CDR2 from the germline V gene are LGHDT and YNNKEL (reference sequence). The CDR3 DNA reads TGTGCCAGCAGCCCTCAAGGACGAGGAGCTGACGAGCAGTACTTC. This gives the protein CASSPQGRGADEQYF.